The 18 T cell receptor beta chains listed next were all sequenced from one sample in a study of blood T cell repertoires in COVID-19. Method: immunoSEQ multiplex PCR; TCRdb's copy keeps in-frame clones and lacks some. The data contain tens of thousands of clones, about 80% of them singletons. Sequencing was carried out using peripheral blood. These receptors were taken from a human donor in a cohort sampled during active COVID-19.

This chain uses TRBV11-3 with TRBJ1-6; no clear D. From germline, CDR1 is SGHNT and CDR2 YENEEA. Trimming removed 3 bases from V and 8 bases from J, with 11 bases in between. There are 14 residues in the CDR3. This chain's CDR3 is CASSFSARDSPLHF. The CDR3 DNA reads TGTGCCAGCAGCTTTTCCGCTCGCGATTCACCCCTCCACTTT.

This rearrangement joins TRBV7-2 to TRBJ2-7; 9 nucleotides align to TRBD2. CDR1 and CDR2 (germline): SGHTA, FQGNSA. The CDR3 sequence is 19 residues long. The V segment lost 1 base and the J segment 0 bases; nucleotides outside the gene matches: 13. The CDR3 protein is CASSLVPLGLAGPSYEQYV. In DNA, the CDR3 is TGTGCCAGCAGCTTAGTGCCACTTGGGCTAGCGGGACCCTCCTACGAGCAGTACGTC.

V is TRBV25-1 and J is TRBJ1-4; D is perhaps TRBD1 (5 bases). The CDR3 consists of 17 residues. CDR1 is MGHDK, CDR2 SYGVNS, per germline. Deletions cut 3 bases from V and 0 bases from J, with 14 bases between. CDR3 protein: CASSDRGGWTTNEKLFF. The CDR3 DNA follows: TGTGCCAGCAGTGATCGCGGGGGGTGGACAACTAATGAAAAACTGTTTTTT.

The rearrangement uses TRBV5-1 and TRBJ2-7; perhaps TRBD1 as D (6 bases). With 1 base removed from V and 5 bases from J, the gap between germline ends came to 10 bases. The CDR3 has 13 amino acids. Germline V gives CDR1 SGHRS, CDR2 YFSETQ. The CDR3 DNA is TGCGCCAGCAGCTTGTCGACAGGCCACGAGCAGTACTTC. Translated: CASSLSTGHEQYF.

This chain connects TRBV7-2 to TRBJ2-3; TRBD2 matches at 12 bases. This CDR3 contains 16 residues. Germline CDR1 is SGHTA and CDR2 is FQGNSA. The junction had 3 bases not matched to a gene; V was cut back by 5 bases and J by 0 bases. The CDR3 nucleotides read TGTGCCAGCAGCACCGGGACTAGCGGGAGCACAGATACGCAGTATTTT. This sequence encodes CASSTGTSGSTDTQYF.

Ten or more counts support this clone. This chain uses TRBV14 with TRBJ2-4, with 10 nucleotides matching TRBD2. The CDR3 is 16 residues long. With V trimmed by 4 bases and J by 5 bases, 8 bases remained unmatched. Germline loops: CDR1 SGHDN, CDR2 FVKESK. CDR3 bases: TGTGCCAGCAGCCCCCTTAGCGGGGGGAGACAAAACATTCAGTACTTC. Its protein is CASSPLSGGRQNIQYF.

There are a few counts of this clone. V gene TRBV7-9 combines with J gene TRBJ1-5, with D possibly being TRBD1 (6 bases). Germline V gives CDR1 SEHNR, CDR2 FQNEAQ (reference sequence). This CDR3 is built from 16 residues. The V gene lost 5 bases and the J gene lost 4 bases, with 18 bases spanning the gap. This chain's CDR3 is CASSPSGGAGNQPQHF. Written as DNA, the CDR3 is TGTGCCAGCAGCCCGTCGGGGGGCGCGGGGAATCAGCCCCAGCATTTT.

The chain is built from TRBV6-5 and TRBJ1-3; no clear D gene. This CDR3 contains 15 residues. Germline CDR1 is MNHEY and CDR2 is SVGAGI. The V gene lost 0 bases and the J gene lost 4 bases, with 10 bases spanning the gap. The CDR3 DNA reads TGTGCCAGCAGTTACTCCAGTCCGGGAGGAAACACCATATATTTT. It is translated as CASSYSSPGGNTIYF.

The chain employs TRBV19 and TRBJ2-2; a possible D gene is TRBD2 (6 bases). This CDR3 comprises 17 residues. The germline CDR1 and CDR2 sequences are LNHDA and SQIVND (reference sequence). The V end lost 4 bases, the J end lost 0 bases, and 15 bases lay between the germline ends. This chain's CDR3 is CASSTSAGLPNTGELFF. CDR3 coding DNA: TGTGCCAGTAGTACCTCAGCGGGCCTTCCGAACACCGGGGAGCTGTTTTTT.

This clone was detected once. The chain carries TRBV9 and TRBJ2-5, with D maybe TRBD2 (6 bases). Germline V gene lookup returns CDR1 SGDLS and CDR2 YYNGEE. V was cut by 0 bases and J by 2 bases, with 11 bases left in between. The length of the CDR3 is 15 residues. The CDR3 reads CASSVDSGSQETQYF. The CDR3, as DNA: TGTGCCAGCAGCGTAGATTCCGGGAGTCAAGAGACCCAGTACTTC.

The sample holds a few counts of this clone. This chain links TRBV21-1 with TRBJ1-2. TRBV21-1 counts as a pseudogene. CDR3 length: 13 amino acids. In nucleotides, the CDR3 is TGTGCCAGCAGCACGCGGAGTAACTATGGCTACACCTTC. Its translation: CASSTRSNYGYTF.

The chain links TRBV27 to TRBJ1-6; D unclear. Germline loops: CDR1 MNHEY, CDR2 SMNVEV (reference sequence). This CDR3 region has 15 residues. Trimming shortened V by 5 bases and J by 7 bases, and 15 bases separated the two germline ends. The CDR3 spells CASSGVAGYNSPLHF. CDR3 DNA sequence: TGTGCCAGCAGTGGCGTGGCAGGATACAATTCACCCCTCCACTTT.

The rearrangement uses TRBV11-3 and TRBJ2-5; D gene ambiguous. CDR1 is SGHNT, CDR2 YENEEA, per germline. The V and J ends lost 5 bases and 1 base respectively, with 11 bases between them. The CDR3 sequence is 14 residues long. CDR3 region: CASSLSRFQETQYF. DNA for the CDR3: TGTGCCAGCAGCCTCTCGCGGTTCCAAGAGACCCAGTACTTC.

CDR3 DNA: TGTGCCAGCTTAGGACAGGTTATTGTCTATGAGCAGTTCTTC. Its translation is CASLGQVIVYEQFF. The chain has TRBV25-1 and TRBJ2-1; TRBD1 aligns across 7 bases. Germline assignment: CDR1 MGHDK and CDR2 SYGVNS. The CDR3 loop spans 14 amino acids. The junction had 12 bases not matched to a gene; V was cut back by 8 bases and J by 8 bases.

The chain is built from TRBV5-1 and TRBJ1-5; no reliable D call. CDR3 length: 15 residues. Germline lookup yields CDR1 SGHRS and CDR2 YFSETQ. Trimming removed 4 bases at V and 3 bases at J, with 14 bases between. This CDR3 reads CASSPSGGLNQPQHF. CDR3 DNA sequence: TGCGCCAGCAGCCCCTCGGGAGGGCTCAATCAGCCCCAGCATTTT.

CDR3 amino acids: CASSAQGVDYGYTF. CDR3 in DNA: TGTGCCAGCAGCGCGCAGGGGGTAGACTATGGCTACACCTTC. J is TRBJ1-2 and V is TRBV5-4; 7 positions agree with TRBD1. CDR1 and CDR2 from the germline V gene are SGHNT and YYREEE (reference sequence). The CDR3 length is 14 residues. Germline trimming cut 4 bases from V and 3 bases from J; bases unmatched to any gene: 6.

The chain couples TRBV24-1 to TRBJ2-3; 9 positions agree with TRBD1. The germline V gene has CDR1 KGHDR and CDR2 SFDVKD. The V gene end was trimmed by 5 bases and the J gene end by 0 bases; junction bases not matched to a gene: 5. CDR3 length: 16 amino acids. CDR3 nucleotide sequence: TGTGCCACCAGTGCTTCCGGACAGGGGAGCACAGATACGCAGTATTTT. It encodes CATSASGQGSTDTQYF.

The V gene is TRBV19, the J gene TRBJ2-1, with 16 bases aligning to TRBD2. V shed 5 bases and J 7 bases; nucleotides not matched to a gene: 5. CDR3 length equals 16 residues. Per germline, CDR1 LNHDA and CDR2 SQIVND (reference sequence). This CDR3 is CASSPGTSGRVNEQFF. The CDR3 nucleotides read TGTGCCAGTAGTCCAGGGACTAGCGGGAGGGTGAATGAGCAGTTCTTC.